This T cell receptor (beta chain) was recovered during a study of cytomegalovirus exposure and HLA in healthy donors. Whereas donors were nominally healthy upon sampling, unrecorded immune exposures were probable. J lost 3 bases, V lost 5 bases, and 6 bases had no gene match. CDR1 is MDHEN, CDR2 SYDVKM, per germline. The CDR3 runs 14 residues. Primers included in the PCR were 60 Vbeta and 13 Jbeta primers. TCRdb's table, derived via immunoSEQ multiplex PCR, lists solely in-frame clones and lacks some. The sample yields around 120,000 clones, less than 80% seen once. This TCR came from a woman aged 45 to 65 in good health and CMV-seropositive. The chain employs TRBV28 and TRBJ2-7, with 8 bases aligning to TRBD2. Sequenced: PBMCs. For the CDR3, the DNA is TGTGCCAGCAGTCGGACTAGCCCTCTCTACGAGCAGTACTTC. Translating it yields CASSRTSPLYEQYF. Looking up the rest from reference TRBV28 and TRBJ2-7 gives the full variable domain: DVKVTQSSRYLVKRTGEKVFLECVQDMDHENMFWYRQDPGLGLRLIYFSYDVKMKEKGDIPEGYSVSREKKERFSLILESASTNQTSMYLCASSRTSPLYEQYFGPGTRLTVT.